The T cell receptor (beta chain) described here comes from a study of T-cell reconstitution after alpha-beta-depleted transplantation in children. Study-wide results and limits: One year after transplant, T-cell counts and diversity came mostly from newly produced T cells.

This sample's TCRbeta library carried unique molecular identifier barcodes. TCRdb called the PCR reads again in MiXCR, with one record for every CDR3 protein. The table lists 600,000 or so distinct CDR3 sequences, roughly 23% of them singletons. In the case of this clonotype: The antigen is unknown.

V was trimmed by 4 bases and J by 1 base, leaving 10 bases between them. Germline lookup yields CDR1 MDHEN and CDR2 SYDVKM. The CDR3 covers 14 residues. The source was PBMCs, mostly from graft donor cells, collected 360 days after TCRalphabeta/CD19-depleted stem cell transplant. The sequence came from a boy in the first two years of life who had a stem cell transplant for acute myeloid leukemia, so the T cells may come from the graft donor. The chain joins TRBV28 to TRBJ2-5, with D tentatively TRBD1 (5 bases). CDR3 sequence: CASSYDRFQETQYF. CDR3 sequence (DNA): TGTGCCAGCAGTTACGACAGATTCCAAGAGACCCAGTACTTC.